Included here is one T cell receptor beta chain sequence, with context. Treatment indicated: oral pan-JAK inhibitor, 5-10 mg twice daily. Sorting separated CD4+ and CD8+ T cells out of PBMCs. cDNA reverse transcribed from extracted RNA served as the sequencing template. Some clones are missing from TCRdb's copy, which holds only in-frame ones; the method was immunoSEQ multiplex PCR. The sample lists around 170,000 clones; roughly 46% were seen once. The data stem from a study of CD8+ T cells in alopecia areata. The length of the CDR3 is 13 residues. Germline V gives CDR1 LNHDA, CDR2 SQIVND (reference sequence). V lost 4 bases and J lost 2, with 6 bases in between.

The chain has TRBV19 and TRBJ2-1, with D possibly being TRBD2 (5 bases). This sequence originates from a human donor with alopecia areata. Sample: CD8+ T cells sorted from blood, taken around week 54, from a patient treated with tofacitinib. CDR3 DNA: TGTGCCAGTAGTAGCGGGCCCTACAATGAGCAGTTCTTC. Translating gives CASSSGPYNEQFF. Full variable domain (rest looked up from reference TRBV19 and TRBJ2-1): DGGITQSPKYLFRKEGQNVTLSCEQNLNHDAMYWYRQDPGQGLRLIYYSQIVNDFQKGDIAEGYSVSREKKESFPLTVTSAQKNPTAFYLCASSSGPYNEQFFGPGTRLTVL.